The 28 T cell receptor beta chains in this list originate from one sample, sequenced in a study of shared clonotypes between healthy human individuals (dated by TCRdb to the early 2020s). Libraries came from the immunoSEQ multiplex PCR assay. Not all clones reach the TCRdb copy of this immuneACCESS table, which keeps in-frame sequences only. Checked studies attribute under half of the gap to unresolved V genes and leave the rest unexplained. Within this sample are around 2.1 million clones, with around 95% of them counted one time only. Around 0.13% of the sample is in the top ten clones. Sequenced sample: naive CD4+ T cells sorted from blood. The intended sense of this specimen's cell subset or site label: CD45RA+ positively selected. The receptors originated from a man younger than 35 in good health.

This chain joins TRBV6-5 and TRBJ1-1; 7 bases fit TRBD1. J lost 5 bases, V lost 7 bases, and 13 bases had no gene match. Germline loops: CDR1 MNHEY, CDR2 SVGAGI. The CDR3 is 15 amino acids. The CDR3 protein is CASTGQGQGVTEAFF. The CDR3 DNA follows: TGTGCCAGCACCGGCCAGGGTCAGGGGGTAACTGAAGCTTTCTTT.

This chain links TRBV19 with TRBJ2-5; D ambiguous. Germline loops: CDR1 LNHDA, CDR2 SQIVND (reference sequence). Trimming took off 0 bases at V and 1 base at J, with 6 bases between the two ends. The CDR3 contains 14 residues. CDR3 loop: CASSIDPLQETQYF. The DNA for the CDR3 is TGTGCCAGTAGTATAGATCCTCTCCAAGAGACCCAGTACTTC.

The genes are TRBV30 and TRBJ1-3, with a tentative D call TRBD1 (5 bases). Germline CDR1 reads GTSNPN; CDR2 reads SVGIG (reference sequence). The V end was cut by 0 bases, the J end by 6 bases, with 9 bases between. The CDR3 loop spans 13 amino acids. The CDR3 is CAWSVGGENTIYF. In nucleotides, the CDR3 is TGTGCCTGGAGTGTAGGAGGGGAAAACACCATATATTTT.

Concerning this clone itself: Other DNA variants within this sample encode the same CDR3. This chain joins TRBV18 and TRBJ2-3; the match to TRBD1 covers 8 bases. With 3 bases clipped from V and 1 base from J, the junction kept 0 bases outside the gene matches. This CDR3 contains 14 residues. CDR1 and CDR2 from the germline V gene are KGHSH and LQKENI. The CDR3 spells CASSPTGGTDTQYF. Here the CDR3 DNA reads TGTGCCAGCTCACCGACAGGGGGCACAGATACGCAGTATTTT.

CDR3 amino acids: CATQRGKSNTGELFF. CDR3 coding DNA: TGTGCCACCCAGAGGGGGAAATCGAACACCGGGGAGCTGTTTTTT. V is TRBV6-5 and J is TRBJ2-2; D is possibly TRBD1 (6 bases). Per the germline V gene, CDR1 is MNHEY and CDR2 is SVGAGI. V lost 10 bases, J lost 0 bases, and 15 bases lay in between. The CDR3 sequence is 15 residues long.

The chain couples TRBV10-3 to TRBJ1-1; 8 nucleotides agree with TRBD1. The CDR3 has 14 residues. CDR1 is ENHRY and CDR2 is SYGVKD in the germline V gene. Germline trimming cut 4 bases from V and 10 bases from J; bases unmatched to any gene: 11. The CDR3 DNA sequence: TGTGCCATCAGTGCCCATGGACAGGGCCGTATAGCTTTCTTT. The encoded protein is CAISAHGQGRIAFF.

Remarks on this clone: Other DNA sequences in this sample translate to the same CDR3. V is TRBV2 and J is TRBJ1-4; TRBD1 is a possible D gene (5 bases). The CDR3 covers 15 residues. Trimming shortened V by 3 bases and J by 4 bases, and 12 bases separated the two germline ends. Germline CDR1 is SNHLY and CDR2 is FYNNEI. The CDR3 region is CASSDRGLYNEKLFF. The CDR3 nucleotides are TGTGCCAGCAGTGACCGGGGACTATATAATGAAAAACTGTTTTTT.

The genes are TRBV5-1 and TRBJ2-2, with D possibly matching TRBD1 (6 bases). CDR1 is SGHRS, CDR2 YFSETQ, per germline. This CDR3 region has 18 residues. V lost 0 bases and J lost 0, with 15 bases in between. CDR3 DNA sequence: TGCGCCAGCAGCTTGGAGGGCTGGGACACTACGAACACCGGGGAGCTGTTTTTT. It specifies CASSLEGWDTTNTGELFF.

The rearrangement uses TRBV5-1 and TRBJ2-6; D tentatively fits TRBD1 or TRBD2 (6 bases each). The CDR3 runs 15 residues. V was shortened by 5 bases and J by 4 bases, with 13 bases between the two germline ends. CDR1 is SGHRS and CDR2 is YFSETQ in the germline V gene. The CDR3 DNA follows: TGCGCCAGCAGTTACGGGGGCCCGGGGGCCAACGTCCTGACTTTC. Its protein is CASSYGGPGANVLTF.

The gene calls are TRBV6-1 and TRBJ2-2; 14 positions match TRBD2. The CDR3 is made up of 16 amino acids. Unmatched junction bases numbered 3, after V lost 3 bases and J lost 6 bases. The germline V gene encodes CDR1 MNHNS and CDR2 SASEGT. The CDR3 nucleotides read TGTGCCAGCAGTGATCAGGGACTAGCGGGGGCCGGGGAGCTGTTTTTT. Amino acid sequence: CASSDQGLAGAGELFF.

The V and J genes are TRBV4-1 and TRBJ1-6; 7 nucleotides agree with TRBD1. J gave up 1 base and V 1 base, and 7 bases lay outside the gene matches. Germline-derived CDR1 and CDR2 are MGHRA and YSYEKL. There are 18 residues in the CDR3. CDR3 coding DNA: TGCGCCAGCAGCCAAGTAATAAGGGGGCGATCCTATAATTCACCCCTCCACTTT. This translates into CASSQVIRGRSYNSPLHF.

A single count supports this clone. The chain uses TRBV5-6 and TRBJ1-5; D might be TRBD1 (5 bases). The germline V gene has CDR1 SGHDT and CDR2 YYEEEE. This CDR3 spans 14 amino acids. V dropped 2 bases and J dropped 5 bases, with 11 bases sitting between them. The CDR3 coding sequence is TGTGCCAGCAGCTTACCGGGGCTAGATCAGCCCCAGCATTTT. The encoded protein is CASSLPGLDQPQHF.

This chain joins TRBV27 and TRBJ2-1; TRBD2 agrees at 10 bases. There are 14 residues in the CDR3. Germline trimming cut 6 bases from V and 7 bases from J; bases unmatched to any gene: 6. Germline V gene data show CDR1 as MNHEY and CDR2 as SMNVEV (reference sequence). The CDR3 is CASSAGLARNEQFF. Here the CDR3 DNA reads TGTGCCAGCAGCGCGGGACTAGCGAGAAATGAGCAGTTCTTC.

The gene calls are TRBV5-6 and TRBJ1-6; 8 bases line up with TRBD1. The V gene's germline CDR1 is SGHDT and CDR2 YYEEEE. The V gene end was trimmed by 7 bases and the J gene end by 9 bases; junction bases not matched to a gene: 6. The length of the CDR3 is 13 residues. In DNA, the CDR3 is TGTGCCAGCCGTCGACAGGGGAGTTCACCCCTCCACTTT. Its translation is CASRRQGSSPLHF.

CDR3 sequence: CATSWGTAIEETQYF. The CDR3 coding sequence is TGTGCCACCAGTTGGGGGACAGCGATAGAAGAGACCCAGTACTTC. The chain employs TRBV15 and TRBJ2-5, with 7 bases that match TRBD1. Germline lookup yields CDR1 LNHNV and CDR2 YYDKDF (reference sequence). The CDR3 spans 15 residues. The V and J ends lost 6 bases and 3 bases, in that order; junction bases with no gene match: 10.

This clone showed up just once. The rearrangement uses TRBV4-1 and TRBJ1-2, with 7 bases lining up with TRBD1. The V segment lost 0 bases and the J segment 9 bases; nucleotides outside the gene matches: 4. The CDR3 consists of 13 residues. The germline V gene encodes CDR1 MGHRA and CDR2 YSYEKL. In DNA, the CDR3 is TGCGCCAGCAGCCAAGAAGAGGGGGCCAGCTACACCTTC. Protein sequence: CASSQEEGASYTF.

This sequence joins TRBV6-1 and TRBJ1-1, with a possible D match to TRBD1 (5 bases). V lost 6 bases, J lost 4 bases, and 12 bases lay in between. Germline V gene data show CDR1 as MNHNS and CDR2 as SASEGT. CDR3 size: 13 residues. CDR3 sequence (DNA): TGTGCCAGCAGGTCCGAGGGGAGCACTGAAGCTTTCTTT. Translating it yields CASRSEGSTEAFF.

The chain recombines TRBV4-3 with TRBJ2-1; TRBD1 matches 11 bases. The germline CDR1 and CDR2 sequences are LGHNA and YSLEER. This CDR3 comprises 15 residues. The junction had 6 bases not matched to a gene; V was cut back by 5 bases and J by 6 bases. CDR3 protein: CASSSRDRGGNEQFF. CDR3 bases: TGCGCCAGCAGCAGCCGGGACAGGGGGGGCAATGAGCAGTTCTTC.

The gene calls are TRBV4-1 and TRBJ1-1; maybe TRBD1 (5 bases). V was clipped by 3 bases and J by 1 base, with 18 bases between them. The germline CDR1 and CDR2 sequences are MGHRA and YSYEKL. The CDR3 length is 17 residues. This CDR3 is CASSHEIQTAPNTEAFF. CDR3 coding DNA: TGCGCCAGCAGCCACGAAATACAGACAGCTCCGAACACTGAAGCTTTCTTT.

The J gene is TRBJ1-4, the V gene TRBV18; a possible D gene is TRBD1 (5 bases). There are 14 residues in the CDR3. V was pared by 3 bases and J by 8 bases, with 13 bases between. Germline CDR1 is KGHSH and CDR2 is LQKENI. The CDR3 sequence is CASSPLDRGEKLFF. The DNA of the CDR3 is TGTGCCAGCTCACCGTTGGATAGGGGAGAAAAACTGTTTTTT.

V and J are TRBV6-4 and TRBJ1-5; D not certain. The germline gives CDR1 MRHNA, CDR2 SNTAGT. The CDR3 is 12 amino acids. Trimming stripped 2 bases from V and 7 bases from J, with 6 bases between. The CDR3 nucleotides read TGTGCCAGCAGTGACGCACGGCAGCCCCAGCATTTT. Translation: CASSDARQPQHF.

The chain combines TRBV6-5 with TRBJ1-2, with D possibly TRBD1 on 6 matching bases. The CDR3 totals 15 residues. Trimming stripped 6 bases from V and 2 bases from J, with 16 bases between. From germline, CDR1 is MNHEY and CDR2 SVGAGI. The CDR3 spells CASSNGGRTNYGYTF. The CDR3, as DNA: TGTGCCAGCAGCAACGGGGGCAGGACCAACTATGGCTACACCTTC.

This clone occurred once. This sequence joins TRBV7-9 and TRBJ2-5, with D possibly matching TRBD1 (5 bases). The CDR3 consists of 13 residues. V was cut by 5 bases and J by 4 bases, with 11 bases left in between. CDR1 SEHNR and CDR2 FQNEAQ come from the germline V gene (reference sequence). CDR3 amino acids: CASSPRVLETQYF. Written as DNA, the CDR3 is TGTGCCAGCAGCCCCAGGGTCCTAGAGACCCAGTACTTC.

The chain is built from TRBV4-2 and TRBJ2-1, with a possible D match to TRBD2 (6 bases). CDR1 and CDR2 from the germline V gene are LGHNA and YNFKEQ. Trimming cost V 0 bases and J 14 bases, with 14 bases left between them. This CDR3 has 13 residues. The DNA for the CDR3 is TGTGCCAGCAGCCAAGAAACGTGGGCGGGGAAGTTCTTC. Amino acid sequence: CASSQETWAGKFF.

The J gene is TRBJ1-6, the V gene TRBV5-5; D is unresolved. CDR3 length equals 14 residues. V shed 0 bases and J shed 13 bases, with 14 bases lying between them. Germline V gene sequence: CDR1 SGHKS, CDR2 YYEKEE (reference sequence). This CDR3 reads CASSLAEGLNPLHF. CDR3 DNA sequence: TGTGCCAGCAGCTTGGCTGAGGGTTTGAATCCCCTCCACTTT.

About this clone itself: Different DNA sequences within this sample yield the same CDR3. V is TRBV7-2 and J is TRBJ2-6; D remains unclear. V shed 1 base and J shed 0 bases, with 7 bases lying between them. Germline V gene lookup returns CDR1 SGHTA and CDR2 FQGNSA. The CDR3 is made up of 16 amino acids. The CDR3 DNA sequence: TGTGCCAGCAGCTTAGGGGGTTTCTCTGGGGCCAACGTCCTGACTTTC. It is translated as CASSLGGFSGANVLTF. Supplemented by reference TRBV7-2 and TRBJ2-6, the full variable domain reads GAGVSQSPSNKVTEKGKDVELRCDPISGHTALYWYRQSLGQGLEFLIYFQGNSAPDKSGLPSDRFSAERTGGSVSTLTIQRTQQEDSAVYLCASSLGGFSGANVLTFGAGSRLTVL.

V is TRBV5-1 and J is TRBJ1-1; D is unclear. Germline CDR1 reads SGHRS; CDR2 reads YFSETQ. Deletions cut 4 bases from V and 3 bases from J, with 16 bases between. CDR3 length: 15 amino acids. CDR3 in amino acids: CASSPEWRRDTEAFF. Written as DNA, the CDR3 is TGCGCCAGCAGCCCCGAGTGGAGGCGCGACACTGAAGCTTTCTTT.

V usage is TRBV6-5 and J usage is TRBJ2-5; TRBD2 matches 7 bases. The CDR3 consists of 14 residues. V dropped 5 bases and J dropped 6; count of bases not matched to a gene: 9. Per germline, CDR1 MNHEY and CDR2 SVGAGI. For the CDR3, the DNA is TGTGCCAGCAGTCGCACCGGGACTACGCAGACCCAGTACTTC. Its protein product is CASSRTGTTQTQYF.